Below are 8 T cell receptor beta chains sequenced from a single sample in a study of beta chain features in type 1 diabetes. Of the isolated RNA, all was reverse transcribed, and so the sequenced material was expressed TCRB transcripts. Repertoires were generated with immunoSEQ multiplex PCR, while TCRdb's copy carries only in-frame clones and drops some. The top ten hold roughly 0.019% of the sample, which has approximately 380,000 clones, about 16% seen once. Source material: naive CD4+ T cells from blood. These receptors were obtained from a woman between 18 and 29 years old in good health.

This chain joins TRBV18 and TRBJ2-5; perhaps TRBD2 as D (6 bases). V lost 1 base and J lost 7, with 13 bases in between. CDR1 and CDR2 from the germline V gene are KGHSH and LQKENI. This CDR3 comprises 14 residues. The CDR3 DNA is TGTGCCAGCTCACCACGGGACTTAAGGTGGACCCAGTACTTC. Its protein product is CASSPRDLRWTQYF.

Concerning this clone itself: Within the sample, other DNA sequences also encode this same CDR3. The CDR3 is CASSPPGQDHYEQYF. CDR3 nucleotide sequence: TGTGCCAGCTCACCTCCGGGACAGGACCACTACGAGCAGTACTTC. The V and J genes are TRBV18 and TRBJ2-7; 8 nucleotides match TRBD1. This CDR3 comprises 15 residues. Germline trimming cut 3 bases from V and 3 bases from J; bases unmatched to any gene: 7. Germline CDR1 and CDR2: KGHSH and LQKENI.

This chain uses TRBV5-1 with TRBJ1-2, with D hard to call. V lost 2 bases and J lost 4, with 15 bases in between. The CDR3 sequence is 15 residues long. Germline V gene lookup returns CDR1 SGHRS and CDR2 YFSETQ. CDR3 sequence (DNA): TGCGCCAGCAGCTTAACGGAGCGCCGGGTCTATGGCTACACCTTC. Translation gives CASSLTERRVYGYTF.

V and J are TRBV13 and TRBJ2-6, with D possibly TRBD2 on 5 matching bases. Germline CDR1 reads PRHDT; CDR2 reads FYEKMQ (reference sequence). The CDR3 spans 15 residues. The V and J ends lost 5 bases and 4 bases respectively, with 12 bases between them. The chain's CDR3 is CASSLSRGGANVLTF. The CDR3 DNA follows: TGTGCCAGCAGCCTCTCCCGGGGAGGGGCCAACGTCCTGACTTTC.

This clone was seen only a few times. In DNA, the CDR3 is TGCGCCAGCAGCCGGGACAGGGCCGATGAGCAGTTCTTC. It is translated as CASSRDRADEQFF. The chain has TRBV10-1 and TRBJ2-1; 9 nucleotides align to TRBD1. V was pared by 6 bases and J by 8 bases, with 5 bases of the junction left unmatched. The CDR3 sequence is 13 residues long. Germline V lookup: CDR1 WNHNN, CDR2 SYGVQD (reference sequence).

This clone occurred a few times. The chain employs TRBV29-1 and TRBJ1-1; 9 nucleotides agree with TRBD1. J gave up 10 bases and V 6 bases, and 15 bases lay outside the gene matches. The CDR3 spans 14 residues. CDR1 and CDR2 (germline): SQVTM, ANQGSEA. The DNA for the CDR3 is TGCAGCGTCGACAGGGGGGTAAGCCACGATGGAGCTTTCTTT. This sequence encodes CSVDRGVSHDGAFF.

This sequence joins TRBV7-9 and TRBJ2-3; 7 bases align to TRBD2. V shed 3 bases, J shed 0 bases, and the junction held 3 bases outside the gene matches. The CDR3 length is 15 residues. CDR1 SEHNR and CDR2 FQNEAQ come from the germline V gene (reference sequence). The CDR3 nucleotides read TGTGCCAGCAGCTTCGGGGGGATCAGCACAGATACGCAGTATTTT. Translation gives CASSFGGISTDTQYF.

The chain is built from TRBV9 and TRBJ2-7; D may be TRBD1 (6 bases). CDR1 and CDR2 (germline): SGDLS, YYNGEE. Trimming removed 4 bases from V and 3 bases from J, with 17 bases in between. CDR3 size: 15 residues. CDR3 sequence: CASSTRDTPVYEQYF. CDR3 bases: TGTGCCAGCAGCACACGGGACACACCGGTCTACGAGCAGTACTTC.